The 25 T cell receptor beta chains below were found in one sample sequenced in a study of blood T cell repertoires in COVID-19. Here immunoSEQ multiplex PCR was the method, and the copy in TCRdb shows in-frame clones only, minus some. Of around 94,000 clones listed, 92% are singletons. The sample consisted of peripheral blood. These receptors were collected from a woman aged 45-65 years with COVID-19, enrolled during active disease.

The CDR3 nucleotides read TGTGCCATCAGTGAGGTACAGTGGACTAGCCATACCTACGAGCAGTACTTC. It yields the protein CAISEVQWTSHTYEQYF. The chain couples TRBV10-3 to TRBJ2-7; 8 bases align to TRBD2. CDR3 size: 17 residues. Per the germline V gene, CDR1 is ENHRY and CDR2 is SYGVKD. The V segment lost 2 bases and the J segment 2 bases; nucleotides outside the gene matches: 11.

CDR3 sequence (DNA): TGTGCCAGTAGCACAGGGTTGGCTGAAAAACTGTTTTTT. It codes for CASSTGLAEKLFF. V usage is TRBV19 and J usage is TRBJ1-4; weak D call: TRBD1 (6 bases). Looked up from germline, CDR1 is LNHDA and CDR2 is SQIVND (reference sequence). V was shortened by 6 bases and J by 7 bases, with 12 bases between the two germline ends. This CDR3 contains 13 residues.

This rearrangement joins TRBV19 to TRBJ2-1; a weak D match, TRBD1 (5 bases). The CDR3 is 13 amino acids. The germline gives CDR1 LNHDA, CDR2 SQIVND (reference sequence). The V end lost 6 bases, the J end lost 2 bases, and 8 bases lay between the germline ends. Here the CDR3 reads CASSQGPYNEQFF. The CDR3 DNA sequence: TGTGCCAGTAGCCAGGGTCCCTACAATGAGCAGTTCTTC.

This chain joins TRBV9 and TRBJ1-1, with 9 bases fitting TRBD1. V was clipped by 3 bases and J by 10 bases; unmatched bases: 1. Germline V gene data show CDR1 as SGDLS and CDR2 as YYNGEE. This CDR3 spans 11 amino acids. The CDR3 region has the DNA TGTGCCAGCAGCGCGGGACAGGGAGCTTTCTTT. Its protein product is CASSAGQGAFF.

This clone was seen once. The V call is TRBV3-1 (or the pseudogene TRBV3-2), the J call TRBJ1-1; no reliable D call. CDR3 length: 13 residues. V was shortened by 4 bases and J by 2 bases, with 8 bases between the two germline ends. CDR1 is LGHDT, CDR2 YNNKEL, per germline (reference sequence). CDR3: CASSPTPNTEAFF. CDR3 DNA: TGTGCCAGCAGCCCCACACCTAACACTGAAGCTTTCTTT.

The chain employs TRBV9 and TRBJ2-1; 7 nucleotides line up with TRBD2. Unmatched junction bases numbered 6, after V lost 0 bases and J lost 9 bases. The CDR3 is 14 residues long. Germline V lookup: CDR1 SGDLS, CDR2 YYNGEE. The CDR3 DNA reads TGTGCCAGCAGCGTAGCTACGACTAGCAGTGAGCAGTTCTTC. The encoded protein is CASSVATTSSEQFF.

The J gene is TRBJ2-6, the V gene TRBV19; 10 bases fit TRBD1. J was trimmed by 2 bases and V by 7 bases; bases with no gene match: 5. CDR1 LNHDA and CDR2 SQIVND come from the germline V gene (reference sequence). The CDR3 sequence is 16 residues long. The CDR3 region has the DNA TGTGCCAGTACCTTGACAGGGGGCGCTGGGGCCAACGTCCTGACTTTC. Amino acid sequence: CASTLTGGAGANVLTF.

The rearrangement uses TRBV30 and TRBJ2-1, with D possibly TRBD2 on 5 matching bases. Germline V gives CDR1 GTSNPN, CDR2 SVGIG (reference sequence). V lost 2 bases and J 8 bases, leaving 13 bases between the germline ends. The CDR3 has 13 residues. Here the CDR3 reads CAWSRASLDEQFF. The CDR3, as DNA: TGTGCCTGGAGTCGGGCTAGCCTGGATGAGCAGTTCTTC.

The genes are TRBV6-5 and TRBJ2-7; 7 bases are shared with TRBD1. The V gene end was trimmed by 5 bases and the J gene end by 3 bases; junction bases not matched to a gene: 7. Germline values: CDR1 MNHEY, CDR2 SVGAGI. The CDR3 covers 14 residues. The CDR3 loop reads CASSRQGEDYEQYV. The CDR3 DNA is TGTGCCAGCAGTCGACAGGGTGAAGACTACGAGCAGTACGTC.

This clone was recorded a few times. The V and J genes are TRBV5-4 and TRBJ1-4; TRBD1 aligns across 8 bases. The V segment lost 2 bases and the J segment 7 bases; nucleotides outside the gene matches: 4. This CDR3 has 14 residues. The V gene's germline CDR1 is SGHNT and CDR2 YYREEE (reference sequence). CDR3 sequence reads: CASSLQGVGEKLFF. In nucleotides, the CDR3 is TGTGCCAGCAGCTTACAGGGGGTTGGTGAAAAACTGTTTTTT.

The chain joins TRBV12-5 to TRBJ1-2, with D maybe TRBD1 (6 bases). Trimming took 1 base from V and 1 from J, leaving 19 bases between them. The CDR3 has 18 residues. The germline CDR1 and CDR2 sequences are LGHNT and FRNRAP. CDR3 protein: CASGLALGGSYRNYGYTF. In nucleotides, the CDR3 is TGTGCTAGTGGTTTGGCTCTTGGGGGCTCATACCGTAACTATGGCTACACCTTC.

This clone was detected only once. The genes are TRBV19 and TRBJ1-3; no reliable D call. V was clipped by 6 bases and J by 3 bases, with 18 bases between them. Germline CDR1 and CDR2: LNHDA and SQIVND (reference sequence). The CDR3 runs 16 residues. The CDR3 coding sequence is TGTGCCAGTAGCAACCGTCTGAGGTCTCGTGGAAACACCATATATTTT. Translated: CASSNRLRSRGNTIYF.

The chain has TRBV11-2 and TRBJ1-6; TRBD1 matches at 9 bases. From germline, CDR1 is SGHAT and CDR2 FQNNGV. Losses at the gene ends were 3 bases for V and 5 bases for J; bases not matched to a gene: 2. CDR3 length equals 15 residues. Here the CDR3 DNA reads TGTGCCAGCAGCTTGGGGACAGGGAATAATTCACCCCTCCACTTT. It codes for CASSLGTGNNSPLHF.

The V gene is TRBV27, the J gene TRBJ1-2; 9 bases agree with TRBD1. Germline values: CDR1 MNHEY, CDR2 SMNVEV (reference sequence). The junction had 6 bases not matched to a gene; V was cut back by 5 bases and J by 2 bases. There are 15 residues in the CDR3. CDR3 residues: CASSPRTGENYGYTF. CDR3 in DNA: TGTGCCAGCAGTCCCAGGACAGGGGAAAACTATGGCTACACCTTC.

V gene TRBV9 combines with J gene TRBJ1-1; 8 bases line up with TRBD1. The CDR3 has 15 amino acids. Germline CDR1 and CDR2: SGDLS and YYNGEE. With 0 bases clipped from V and 1 base from J, the junction kept 2 bases outside the gene matches. CDR3 DNA sequence: TGTGCCAGCAGCGTAGCTGGACAGGGGAACACTGAAGCTTTCTTT. This translates into CASSVAGQGNTEAFF.

For this clone: Other DNA variants within this sample encode the same CDR3. This chain joins TRBV19 and TRBJ1-5; D perhaps matches TRBD1 (6 bases). V lost 9 bases to trimming and J lost 7 bases, with 19 bases between them. CDR1 and CDR2 (germline): LNHDA, SQIVND (reference sequence). This CDR3 is built from 14 residues. Written as DNA, the CDR3 is TGTGCCAGCCACCTAGGGGGGGCCGAACAGCCCCAGCATTTT. This encodes CASHLGGAEQPQHF.

The V and J genes are TRBV28 and TRBJ2-7; 9 nucleotides match TRBD1. The CDR3 is 14 amino acids. The germline CDR1 and CDR2 sequences are MDHEN and SYDVKM. Losses at the gene ends were 3 bases for V and 7 bases for J; bases not matched to a gene: 7. The CDR3 sequence: CASSLEGTGQEQYF. The DNA for the CDR3 is TGTGCCAGCAGTTTGGAAGGGACAGGGCAGGAGCAGTACTTC.

This chain uses TRBV5-1 with TRBJ1-2, with TRBD1 identical over 10 bases. This CDR3 has 15 amino acids. The V gene's germline CDR1 is SGHRS and CDR2 YFSETQ. With 5 bases clipped from V and 6 bases from J, the junction kept 10 bases outside the gene matches. The CDR3 here is CASRSGLTGGNGYTF. The CDR3 DNA reads as TGCGCCAGCAGATCTGGGCTGACAGGGGGCAATGGCTACACCTTC. The full variable domain, with the rest looked up from reference TRBV5-1 and TRBJ1-2, is KAGVTQTPRYLIKTRGQQVTLSCSPISGHRSVSWYQQTPGQGLQFLFEYFSETQRNKGNFPGRFSGRQFSNSRSEMNVSTLELGDSALYLCASRSGLTGGNGYTFGSGTRLTVV.

The V and J genes are TRBV19 and TRBJ1-1; TRBD1 aligns across 10 bases. The CDR3 is 13 amino acids. Germline V gene data show CDR1 as LNHDA and CDR2 as SQIVND (reference sequence). The trim removed 7 bases at V and 4 bases at J, leaving 3 bases unmatched. The CDR3 DNA reads as TGTGCCAGTACCGGGACAGGGGTCACTGAAGCTTTCTTT. Translating gives CASTGTGVTEAFF.

This clone was observed a single time. The genes are TRBV4-1 and TRBJ1-4; D is uncertain. V lost 4 bases and J 8 bases, leaving 17 bases between the germline ends. This CDR3 comprises 15 residues. Germline loops: CDR1 MGHRA, CDR2 YSYEKL. CDR3 coding DNA: TGCGCCAGCAGCCCGGGCGTGGGAGTACAAGAAAAACTGTTTTTT. Translated, it gives CASSPGVGVQEKLFF.

The J gene is TRBJ1-4, the V gene TRBV2; D is unclear. CDR1 and CDR2 (germline): SNHLY, FYNNEI. The V end was cut by 3 bases, the J end by 8 bases, with 16 bases between. CDR3 length equals 15 residues. CDR3 in amino acids: CASSEAGIGKEKLFF. CDR3 bases: TGTGCCAGCAGTGAGGCGGGGATTGGGAAAGAAAAACTGTTTTTT.

The chain links TRBV28 to TRBJ1-2; D may be TRBD1 (6 bases). The CDR3 totals 15 residues. Trimming pared 5 bases from V and 5 bases from J, leaving 18 bases between. Germline loops: CDR1 MDHEN, CDR2 SYDVKM. The chain's CDR3 is CASSPTGSGWYGYTF. CDR3 nucleotides: TGTGCCAGCAGTCCCACAGGGAGTGGATGGTATGGCTACACCTTC.

The chain links TRBV4-1 to TRBJ1-1; TRBD1 matches at 7 bases. Germline CDR1 MGHRA, CDR2 YSYEKL. The CDR3 contains 16 residues. The ends lost 4 bases at V and 6 bases at J; junction bases unmatched: 14. The CDR3 loop reads CASSPQFRGLGAEAFF. Written as DNA, the CDR3 is TGCGCCAGCAGCCCCCAATTTAGGGGGCTAGGGGCTGAAGCTTTCTTT.

The CDR3, as DNA: TGTGCCAGCAGCATGGACAGCATCTATGGCTACACCTTC. Translated: CASSMDSIYGYTF. The chain joins TRBV7-9 to TRBJ1-2, with D possibly matching TRBD1 (6 bases). The ends were cut back, 5 bases at V and 4 bases at J, with 11 bases in the middle. Per the germline V gene, CDR1 is SEHNR and CDR2 is FQNEAQ (reference sequence). The CDR3 sequence is 13 residues long.

In this sample, this clone turned up once. The J gene is TRBJ2-1, the V gene TRBV21-1; the table's D call of TRBD2 was not tested on the DNA. TRBV21-1 constitutes a pseudogene. The CDR3 is made up of 14 amino acids. DNA for the CDR3: TGTGCCAGCAGCCCCTGGGACTGGGGAGATGAGCAGTTCTTC. Amino acid sequence: CASSPWDWGDEQFF.